Presented here are 31 T cell receptor beta chains from one specimen sequenced in a study of cytomegalovirus exposure and HLA in healthy donors. Researchers ran the PCR with 60 Vbeta and 13 Jbeta primers. TCRdb keeps only in-frame clones here, not all; method: immunoSEQ multiplex PCR. The sample has more than 150,000 clones, almost 80% seen once; the top ten hold 1.4%. Sequencing was performed on PBMCs. The receptors shown here come from a male donor in good health and CMV-seronegative.

In this sample, this clone turned up once. The rearrangement joins TRBV11-1 to TRBJ2-7; TRBD1 matches at 7 bases. The CDR3 sequence is 14 residues long. Germline lookup yields CDR1 SGHAT and CDR2 FQDESV (reference sequence). Unmatched junction bases numbered 9, after V lost 3 bases and J lost 7 bases. CDR3 region: CASSFRQGYGEQYF. The CDR3 DNA follows: TGTGCCAGCAGCTTCCGACAGGGTTATGGGGAGCAGTACTTC.

This rearrangement joins TRBV5-6 to TRBJ2-1; 9 positions match TRBD2. CDR1 is SGHDT and CDR2 is YYEEEE in the germline V gene. After removal of 0 bases from V and 7 bases from J, the junction contained 14 bases not matched to a gene. The CDR3 runs to 18 residues. In DNA, the CDR3 is TGTGCCAGCAGCTTGGCCAAGAGAGTAGCGGGAGTCGGGAATGAGCAGTTCTTC. It is translated as CASSLAKRVAGVGNEQFF. Drawing the rest from reference TRBV5-6 and TRBJ2-1, the complete variable domain is DAGVTQSPTHLIKTRGQQVTLRCSPKSGHDTVSWYQQALGQGPQFIFQYYEEEERQRGNFPDRFSGHQFPNYSSELNVNALLLGDSALYLCASSLAKRVAGVGNEQFFGPGTRLTVL.

The chain recombines TRBV5-1 with TRBJ2-1, with TRBD2 identical over 9 bases. CDR1 is SGHRS, CDR2 YFSETQ, per germline. J lost 8 bases, V lost 7 bases, and 10 bases had no gene match. The CDR3 extends over 14 amino acids. CDR3 in amino acids: CASWLAGSSDEQFF. The CDR3 coding sequence is TGCGCCAGCTGGCTAGCGGGATCTAGCGATGAGCAGTTCTTC.

The CDR3 bases are TGTGCCAGCAGTTTAACCCCGGGTGGAGGGGATGGCTACACCTTC. Residues: CASSLTPGGGDGYTF. The rearrangement links TRBV6-5 to TRBJ1-2; a possible D gene is TRBD1 (5 bases). The V end lost 4 bases, the J end lost 6 bases, and 18 bases lay between the germline ends. CDR1 MNHEY and CDR2 SVGAGI come from the germline V gene. CDR3 length: 15 amino acids.

This clone was recorded only once. The V gene is TRBV28, the J gene TRBJ2-7; a weak D match, TRBD2 (5 bases). Germline CDR1 and CDR2: MDHEN and SYDVKM. V was pared by 2 bases and J by 5 bases, with 19 bases between. The CDR3 loop spans 16 amino acids. The CDR3 reads CASSLRVGVGSHEQYF. In DNA, the CDR3 is TGTGCCAGCAGTTTACGAGTGGGAGTCGGGTCCCACGAGCAGTACTTC. The full variable domain, its missing parts supplied by reference TRBV28 and TRBJ2-7, is DVKVTQSSRYLVKRTGEKVFLECVQDMDHENMFWYRQDPGLGLRLIYFSYDVKMKEKGDIPEGYSVSREKKERFSLILESASTNQTSMYLCASSLRVGVGSHEQYFGPGTRLTVT.

This chain links TRBV11-2 with TRBJ2-7; 7 bases line up with TRBD1. V shed 6 bases, J shed 5 bases, and the junction held 1 base outside the gene matches. CDR1 and CDR2 (germline): SGHAT, FQNNGV. The CDR3 is made up of 11 amino acids. CDR3 residues: CASRGGHEQYF. The CDR3 region has the DNA TGTGCCAGCAGAGGGGGCCACGAGCAGTACTTC.

This clone was observed once. The rearrangement joins TRBV2 to TRBJ1-5; D is perhaps TRBD1 (5 bases). Trimming left V 1 base short and J 5 bases short, with 9 bases between. The CDR3 loop spans 14 amino acids. Germline lookup yields CDR1 SNHLY and CDR2 FYNNEI. As DNA, the CDR3 is TGTGCCAGCAGTGAAGGGGGGAGGGATCAGCCCCAGCATTTT. This gives the protein CASSEGGRDQPQHF.

V usage is TRBV15 and J usage is TRBJ1-5, with a tentative D call TRBD1 (5 bases). Trimming took off 0 bases at V and 4 bases at J, with 10 bases between the two ends. This CDR3 comprises 15 residues. CDR1 and CDR2 (germline): LNHNV, YYDKDF (reference sequence). CDR3 DNA sequence: TGTGCCACCAGCAGAGATCCTAGGGGAAATCAGCCCCAGCATTTT. This codes for CATSRDPRGNQPQHF.

This clone appeared a few times. This sequence joins TRBV19 and TRBJ1-4; 10 nucleotides agree with TRBD1. There are 15 residues in the CDR3. Germline V CDR1 and CDR2: LNHDA, SQIVND (reference sequence). Germline trimming cut 5 bases from V and 7 bases from J; bases unmatched to any gene: 7. This CDR3 reads CASSGRGQGSEKLFF. CDR3 DNA sequence: TGTGCCAGTAGTGGGCGGGGACAGGGGAGTGAAAAACTGTTTTTT. Full variable domain (rest looked up from reference TRBV19 and TRBJ1-4): DGGITQSPKYLFRKEGQNVTLSCEQNLNHDAMYWYRQDPGQGLRLIYYSQIVNDFQKGDIAEGYSVSREKKESFPLTVTSAQKNPTAFYLCASSGRGQGSEKLFFGSGTQLSVL.

This clone was seen only once. This chain links TRBV19 with TRBJ1-1; D call uncertain. CDR3 length: 15 amino acids. Trimming removed 3 bases at V and 7 bases at J, with 18 bases between. CDR1 LNHDA and CDR2 SQIVND come from the germline V gene (reference sequence). The CDR3 DNA follows: TGTGCCAGTAGTATCTCGCGGGGTACTCCCAATGAAGCTTTCTTT. Its protein is CASSISRGTPNEAFF.

J is TRBJ1-1 and V is TRBV20-1; 7 nucleotides line up with TRBD1. This CDR3 is 9 amino acids long. Looked up from germline, CDR1 is DFQATT and CDR2 is SNEGSKA (reference sequence). Germline trimming cut 6 bases from V and 10 bases from J; bases unmatched to any gene: 2. This CDR3 is CSAQGGAFF. CDR3 nucleotides: TGCAGTGCCCAGGGGGGAGCTTTCTTT.

The V and J genes are TRBV11-3 and TRBJ1-1; the match to TRBD1 covers 9 bases. Germline CDR1 and CDR2: SGHNT and YENEEA. Germline trimming cut 5 bases from V and 0 bases from J; bases unmatched to any gene: 4. The CDR3 is 15 amino acids. CDR3 nucleotides: TGTGCCAGCAGCCGGGGACAGGGAGTGAACACTGAAGCTTTCTTT. It codes for CASSRGQGVNTEAFF.

This clone was seen just once. The chain is built from TRBV4-3 and TRBJ1-5, with TRBD1 matching over 7 bases. Germline values: CDR1 LGHNA, CDR2 YSLEER. The CDR3 is 18 residues long. The V and J ends lost 4 bases and 0 bases, in that order; junction bases with no gene match: 12. The CDR3 coding sequence is TGCGCCAGCAGCCGCCGGGACAGCCGCTTACTTAGCAATCAGCCCCAGCATTTT. It translates to CASSRRDSRLLSNQPQHF.

This chain links TRBV6-5 with TRBJ2-7; D gene ambiguous. The CDR3 is 14 residues long. Germline assignment: CDR1 MNHEY and CDR2 SVGAGI. V gave up 2 bases and J gave up 1 base, with 9 bases separating them. CDR3 coding DNA: TGTGCCAGCAGTTACACGCCAGGTTCCTACGAGCAGTACTTC. This codes for CASSYTPGSYEQYF.

V usage is TRBV4-2 and J usage is TRBJ1-6; a weak D match, TRBD1 (6 bases). Per germline, CDR1 LGHNA and CDR2 YNFKEQ. Trimming took 2 bases from V and 7 from J, leaving 24 bases between them. The CDR3 is 19 amino acids. The CDR3, as DNA: TGTGCCAGCAGCCAACCACCACCTTCCCTGGACAGACCGAATTCACCCCTCCACTTT. Protein product: CASSQPPPSLDRPNSPLHF.

CDR3 loop: CASSFFIAGSYEQYF. The CDR3 bases are TGTGCCAGCAGCTTCTTTATAGCGGGCTCCTACGAGCAGTACTTC. The chain uses TRBV5-4 and TRBJ2-7; 7 nucleotides align to TRBD2. Trimming cost V 2 bases and J 0 bases; bases outside gene matches: 5. Looked up from germline, CDR1 is SGHNT and CDR2 is YYREEE (reference sequence). The CDR3 extends over 15 amino acids.

This clone came up once. The chain joins TRBV4-3 to TRBJ2-6; weak D call: TRBD1 (5 bases). This CDR3 is 16 amino acids long. Germline loops: CDR1 LGHNA, CDR2 YSLEER. V shed 0 bases and J shed 0 bases, with 6 bases lying between them. The CDR3 DNA follows: TGCGCCAGCAGCCAAGACACAGGCTCTGGGGCCAACGTCCTGACTTTC. Residues: CASSQDTGSGANVLTF.

The chain has TRBV11-2 and TRBJ2-7; weak D call: TRBD1 (6 bases). This CDR3 is 14 amino acids long. Germline lookup yields CDR1 SGHAT and CDR2 FQNNGV. Trimming left V 6 bases short and J 0 bases short, with 12 bases between. The CDR3 loop reads CASSFGQISYEQYF. The CDR3 DNA reads TGTGCCAGCAGTTTCGGACAGATCTCCTACGAGCAGTACTTC.

Only one count was recorded for this clone. The chain combines TRBV2 with TRBJ2-3, with TRBD2 matching 7 bases. Germline V gene sequence: CDR1 SNHLY, CDR2 FYNNEI. The junction had 4 bases not matched to a gene; V was cut back by 4 bases and J by 0 bases. CDR3 length equals 15 residues. DNA for the CDR3: TGTGCCAGCAGTGCGACGGGGGGTAGCACAGATACGCAGTATTTT. As protein: CASSATGGSTDTQYF.

The J gene is TRBJ2-7, the V gene TRBV2, with 9 bases matching TRBD2. Germline V gives CDR1 SNHLY, CDR2 FYNNEI. CDR3 size: 13 residues. J was trimmed by 2 bases and V by 6 bases; bases with no gene match: 2. CDR3 bases: TGTGCCAGCAGGCTAGCGGGAACCTACGAGCAGTACTTC. This gives the protein CASRLAGTYEQYF.

V gene TRBV10-1 combines with J gene TRBJ1-5; D remains unclear. Germline CDR1 reads WNHNN; CDR2 reads SYGVQD (reference sequence). Deletions cut 4 bases from V and 0 bases from J, with 13 bases between. CDR3 length: 16 amino acids. CDR3 sequence (DNA): TGCGCCAGCAGTGGGGCACAGTTACTTAGCAATCAGCCCCAGCATTTT. Its translation is CASSGAQLLSNQPQHF.

This clone has more than one count but fewer than ten. J is TRBJ2-6 and V is TRBV4-3; D is ambiguous. Trimming removed 0 bases at V and 0 bases at J, with 9 bases between. Germline V gene data show CDR1 as LGHNA and CDR2 as YSLEER. There are 17 residues in the CDR3. This CDR3 is CASSQDHIDSGANVLTF. The CDR3 DNA follows: TGCGCCAGCAGCCAAGACCACATCGACTCTGGGGCCAACGTCCTGACTTTC.

The rearrangement uses TRBV9 and TRBJ1-1; maybe TRBD1 (5 bases). V shed 4 bases and J shed 1 base, with 14 bases lying between them. CDR3 length: 15 amino acids. Germline V lookup: CDR1 SGDLS, CDR2 YYNGEE. In DNA, the CDR3 is TGTGCCAGCAGCCCGTCCGGGACTGCGAACACTGAAGCTTTCTTT. Translation: CASSPSGTANTEAFF.

The gene calls are TRBV11-1 and TRBJ2-5; D is undetermined. The CDR3 length is 13 residues. Germline V gene sequence: CDR1 SGHAT, CDR2 FQDESV (reference sequence). The V and J ends lost 0 bases and 4 bases respectively, with 6 bases between them. The CDR3 bases are TGTGCCAGCAGCTTAGCGCTACGAGAGACCCAGTACTTC. Translated, it gives CASSLALRETQYF.

The chain carries TRBV29-1 and TRBJ2-3, with 12 bases that match TRBD2. The CDR3 has 15 residues. CDR1 is SQVTM and CDR2 is ANQGSEA in the germline V gene. Trimming took 4 bases from V and 7 from J; bases not matched to a gene: 9. The CDR3 region has the DNA TGCAGCGTTGGACAGACTAGCGGGAGAGTAAATACGCAGTATTTT. Its protein product is CSVGQTSGRVNTQYF.

This chain uses TRBV5-1 with TRBJ1-4; 9 bases align to TRBD1. There are 14 residues in the CDR3. Trimming at V came to 4 bases and at J to 8 bases, leaving 6 bases not matched to a gene. CDR1 is SGHRS and CDR2 is YFSETQ in the germline V gene. CDR3 nucleotides: TGCGCCAGCAGCGGGGGACAGGGTGAGGAAAAACTGTTTTTT. This translates into CASSGGQGEEKLFF.

The rearrangement joins TRBV7-8 to TRBJ1-1; weak D call: TRBD1 (6 bases). This CDR3 is 16 amino acids long. V was shortened by 6 bases and J by 1 base, with 18 bases between the two germline ends. Germline lookup yields CDR1 SGHVS and CDR2 FQNEAQ. The CDR3 bases are TGTGCCAGCAGGCTGACCTACAGGGATAGGAACACTGAAGCTTTCTTT. It is translated as CASRLTYRDRNTEAFF.

The genes are TRBV4-3 and TRBJ1-2; D not certain. Germline V gene sequence: CDR1 LGHNA, CDR2 YSLEER. The CDR3 covers 13 residues. Trimming cost V 0 bases and J 1 base, with 3 bases left between them. CDR3 coding DNA: TGCGCCAGCAGCCAAGACCTTAACTATGGCTACACCTTC. Its protein product is CASSQDLNYGYTF.

Here the CDR3 DNA reads TGCAGCGTTGATCTCAAGGGGGGGTTCAGTCCCACAGATACGCAGTATTTT. It yields the protein CSVDLKGGFSPTDTQYF. The chain carries TRBV29-1 and TRBJ2-3; tentatively, D is TRBD2 (7 bases). V shed 3 bases and J shed 2 bases, with 21 bases lying between them. Looked up from germline, CDR1 is SQVTM and CDR2 is ANQGSEA. There are 17 residues in the CDR3.

The sample holds one count of this clone. The chain carries TRBV6-4 and TRBJ2-3, with 9 bases that match TRBD2. This CDR3 is built from 15 residues. CDR1 is MRHNA, CDR2 SNTAGT, per germline. Trimming took 3 bases from V and 6 from J; bases not matched to a gene: 7. CDR3 nucleotide sequence: TGTGCCAGCAGTGAACAGGCGGGGGGGCAGGATACGCAGTATTTT. Translating gives CASSEQAGGQDTQYF.

The chain employs TRBV7-2 and TRBJ2-7; 8 bases are a match to TRBD1. The CDR3 has 14 amino acids. V dropped 4 bases and J dropped 2; count of bases not matched to a gene: 4. CDR1 and CDR2 from the germline V gene are SGHTA and FQGNSA. In DNA, the CDR3 is TGTGCCAGCAGCTCGACAGGGGCGCCCTACGAGCAGTACTTC. Protein product: CASSSTGAPYEQYF.